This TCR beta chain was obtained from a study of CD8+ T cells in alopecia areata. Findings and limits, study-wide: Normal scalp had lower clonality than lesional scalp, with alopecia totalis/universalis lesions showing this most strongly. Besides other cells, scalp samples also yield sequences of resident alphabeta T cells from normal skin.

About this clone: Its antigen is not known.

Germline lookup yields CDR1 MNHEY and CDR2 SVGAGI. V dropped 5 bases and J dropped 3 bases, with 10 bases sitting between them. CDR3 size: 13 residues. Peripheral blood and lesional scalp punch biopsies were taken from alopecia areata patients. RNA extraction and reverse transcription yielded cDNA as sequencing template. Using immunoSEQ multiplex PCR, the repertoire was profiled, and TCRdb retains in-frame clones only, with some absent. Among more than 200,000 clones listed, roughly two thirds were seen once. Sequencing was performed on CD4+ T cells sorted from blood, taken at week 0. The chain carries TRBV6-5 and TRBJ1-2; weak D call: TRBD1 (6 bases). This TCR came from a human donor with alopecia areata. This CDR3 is CASSGDTDYGYTF. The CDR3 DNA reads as TGTGCCAGCAGTGGGGACACGGACTATGGCTACACCTTC.